This TCR beta chain was observed in a study of blood T cell repertoires in COVID-19. As for the study in general: Sites in the United States, Italy and Spain provided acute and convalescent COVID-19 samples.

In the authors' workflow: Reference gene primer amplification gave nucleated cell count estimates. The data were produced by immunoSEQ multiplex PCR, yet TCRdb's version contains in-frame clones alone and is incomplete. For V, J and clone size, that table is used; D and trimming come from the DNA. The data contain approximately 130,000 clones, 75% to 90% of them singletons. The CDR3 has 15 amino acids. CDR1 is MNHNS, CDR2 SASEGT, per germline. The V and J ends lost 2 bases and 7 bases respectively, with 17 bases between them. The TCR comes from a human donor in a cohort sampled during active COVID-19. Sequenced sample: peripheral blood. The chain has TRBV6-1 and TRBJ2-5; TRBD1 might be the D (6 bases). CDR3 protein: CASSEQGMGRGTQYF. DNA of the CDR3: TGTGCCAGCAGTGAACAGGGGATGGGCCGGGGGACCCAGTACTTC.